Given below is one T cell receptor (beta chain) in context. The antigen remains undetermined. Prepared libraries of TCR beta cDNA carried unique molecular identifiers. T cells numbering 1 to 10 million yielded 500,000 to 550,000 cDNA molecules. Using its own MiXCR run on the PCR reads, TCRdb lists one record per CDR3 protein. The table lists roughly 870,000 distinct CDR3 sequences, under 70% of them singletons. This sample stems from a study of post-analysis software for immune sequencing data. On the study more broadly: Relapsing-remitting, secondary progressive and progressive-relapsing multiple sclerosis were all included among the disease courses. Study-wide results and limits: Normalized Chao1 diversity was significantly reduced in patients versus controls. Samples made in the same batch grouped tightly together by F measure. Five or six TRBV segments, TRBV5-6, TRBV5-1 and TRBV20-1 among them, were found more frequent in patients than controls.

There are 14 residues in the CDR3. V was clipped by 6 bases and J by 4 bases; unmatched bases: 9. Germline-derived CDR1 and CDR2 are DFQATT and SNEGSKA (reference sequence). The sequencing input was blood. The rearrangement uses TRBV20-1 and TRBJ2-3; 8 nucleotides agree with TRBD1. The TCR sequence derives from a girl aged 10-17 years with multiple sclerosis. CDR3 amino acids: CSAPRDRSPDTQYF. The CDR3 region has the DNA TGCAGTGCCCCCCGGGACAGGAGCCCAGATACGCAGTATTTT.